The rows below give T cell receptor beta chains drawn from one sample of a study of PD-1 blockade in classical Hodgkin lymphoma. Data came from immunoSEQ multiplex PCR; TCRdb stores just in-frame clones and leaves some out. The profile covers tens of thousands of clones, with about 70% appearing a single time and 15% to 20% taken by the ten largest. This specimen consisted of peripheral blood mononuclear cells (PBMCs), obtained before the fourth cycle of nivolumab. The receptors shown here come from a human donor with classical Hodgkin lymphoma. Each CDR3 is given without its conserved first and last residue. The order of the fields is J gene, V gene, clone size, CDR3 protein. The size entry is marked missing in some rows and otherwise reads once, few, many or a size class.

J gene: TRBJ2-1
V gene: TRBV4-1
clone size: .
CDR3 protein: ASSQAGNEQF

J gene: TRBJ2-3
V gene: TRBV27
clone size: few
CDR3 protein: ASSLTSGPSLPSTDTQY

J gene: TRBJ2-1
V gene: TRBV18
clone size: few
CDR3 protein: ASSPTLFAGKYNEQF

J gene: TRBJ2-2
V gene: TRBV10-2
clone size: few
CDR3 protein: ASVGQRNTGELF

J gene: TRBJ2-5
V gene: TRBV5-5
clone size: .
CDR3 protein: ASSLGGAKVETQY

J gene: TRBJ2-7
V gene: TRBV25-1
clone size: medium-sized
CDR3 protein: ASSGDRGLPYEQY

J gene: TRBJ2-3
V gene: TRBV10-3
clone size: .
CDR3 protein: AISESNLAGGPIITDTDTQY

J gene: TRBJ2-7
V gene: TRBV2
clone size: medium-sized
CDR3 protein: ASSEDGLTYEQY

J gene: .
V gene: TRBV10-1
clone size: .
CDR3 protein: ASSEFDTGYEQY

J gene: TRBJ2-7
V gene: TRBV15
clone size: once
CDR3 protein: ATSRDMGTGSAEQY

J gene: TRBJ2-3
V gene: TRBV29-1
clone size: .
CDR3 protein: SVDSSGIGDTQY

J gene: .
V gene: TRBV5-6
clone size: .
CDR3 protein: ASSFRSLVGNEQY

J gene: TRBJ2-5
V gene: TRBV6-5
clone size: .
CDR3 protein: ASSSGTGFGTQY

J gene: TRBJ2-7
V gene: TRBV5-1
clone size: .
CDR3 protein: ASSFSGSEQY

J gene: TRBJ1-5
V gene: TRBV18
clone size: .
CDR3 protein: ASSRTGTPGQPQH

J gene: TRBJ2-1
V gene: TRBV2
clone size: .
CDR3 protein: ASRGGRAYNEQF

J gene: TRBJ2-2
V gene: TRBV6-6
clone size: .
CDR3 protein: ASSSWGDTGELF

J gene: TRBJ1-2
V gene: TRBV11-2
clone size: .
CDR3 protein: ASSSLGTGDGYT

J gene: TRBJ2-2
V gene: TRBV18
clone size: .
CDR3 protein: ASSPVDSRTGELF

J gene: TRBJ2-6
V gene: TRBV7-8
clone size: once
CDR3 protein: ASSLDLGPGITGANVLT

J gene: TRBJ1-5
V gene: TRBV4-1
clone size: .
CDR3 protein: ASSQDLGGRSNQPQH

J gene: TRBJ2-7
V gene: TRBV6-1
clone size: .
CDR3 protein: ASVLTGTGGYEQY

J gene: TRBJ1-4
V gene: TRBV27
clone size: .
CDR3 protein: ASGGTGYEKLF

J gene: TRBJ2-7
V gene: TRBV6-1
clone size: .
CDR3 protein: ASSEHRAYEQY

J gene: TRBJ2-7
V gene: TRBV5-5
clone size: once
CDR3 protein: ASSPATGFSYEQY

J gene: TRBJ2-7
V gene: TRBV10-3
clone size: .
CDR3 protein: AISEFASGSQGQY

J gene: TRBJ1-4
V gene: TRBV5-6
clone size: once
CDR3 protein: ASSLNEGAGSSLLF

J gene: TRBJ2-7
V gene: TRBV27
clone size: .
CDR3 protein: ASSLLAGGPGEQY

J gene: TRBJ2-3
V gene: TRBV6-4
clone size: .
CDR3 protein: ASSPTSGYTDTQY

J gene: TRBJ1-2
V gene: TRBV5-7
clone size: few
CDR3 protein: ASSLEKNYGYT

J gene: TRBJ2-1
V gene: TRBV4-1
clone size: .
CDR3 protein: ASSQPQGGPAYNEQF

J gene: TRBJ2-5
V gene: TRBV5-1
clone size: .
CDR3 protein: ASSTGDRDVETQY

J gene: TRBJ1-5
V gene: TRBV28
clone size: few
CDR3 protein: ASSFPLGNQPQH

J gene: TRBJ2-5
V gene: TRBV29-1
clone size: .
CDR3 protein: SVEEPGTRQETQY

J gene: TRBJ2-7
V gene: TRBV6-5
clone size: few
CDR3 protein: ASRREKGSYEQY

J gene: TRBJ1-4
V gene: TRBV7-8
clone size: .
CDR3 protein: ASSYQTGGYEKLF

J gene: TRBJ2-1
V gene: TRBV25-1
clone size: .
CDR3 protein: ASSVGVGISQNEQF

J gene: TRBJ2-1
V gene: TRBV10-3
clone size: once
CDR3 protein: AISESGGTFYNEQF

J gene: TRBJ2-5
V gene: TRBV5-6
clone size: .
CDR3 protein: ASSLDRGLQETQY

J gene: TRBJ2-7
V gene: TRBV18
clone size: .
CDR3 protein: ASSPKQGGYEQY

J gene: TRBJ2-7
V gene: TRBV28
clone size: .
CDR3 protein: ASRGRVYEQY

J gene: TRBJ1-5
V gene: TRBV6-1
clone size: .
CDR3 protein: ASRDSPTAYQPQH

J gene: TRBJ2-7
V gene: TRBV6-5
clone size: few
CDR3 protein: ASTDGYYEQY

J gene: TRBJ2-1
V gene: TRBV19
clone size: .
CDR3 protein: ASSIDMDRSYNEQF

J gene: TRBJ2-7
V gene: TRBV18
clone size: few
CDR3 protein: ASSPGTATYEQY

J gene: TRBJ2-2
V gene: TRBV5-1
clone size: .
CDR3 protein: ASSLTRGSGELF